The rows below give T cell receptor beta chains drawn from one sample of a study of shared T cell receptors in the human thymus. Profiled with immunoSEQ multiplex PCR; TCRdb holds only in-frame clones, not every one. The sample yields about 660,000 clones, 85% to 90% seen once. This same sample was also part of a study on human thymus T cells.

The sequenced sample consisted of thymocytes. The origin of the receptors is a boy under two years old with a congenital heart defect. Each CDR3 is given with its conserved first and last residue. A D gene is named only where the DNA matches it firmly. Clone size is given for some rows only: seen once, a few or many times, or a class if the clone is expanded.

cdr3_nt	cdr3_aa	clone_size	v_call	d_call	j_call
TGTGCCAGTAGCCGACTAGCGCCGTCCTACGAGCAGTACTTC	CASSRLAPSYEQYF	few	TRBV19	TRBD2	TRBJ2-7
TGTGCCAGCAACAGGGGGGACAGGACCTATGGCTACACCTTC	CASNRGDRTYGYTF	.	TRBV5-5	TRBD1	TRBJ1-2
TGTGCCAGCAGCCCCAGACTGGGGGCGAAGCAGTACTTC	CASSPRLGAKQYF	.	TRBV7-6	.	TRBJ2-7
TGTGCCAGCACCCATAAACCAGGGCAGCCCTACGAGCAGTACTTC	CASTHKPGQPYEQYF	.	TRBV5-4	.	TRBJ2-7
TGTGCCAGCAGCCCCTTGGGGGCTGGGGGCTACACCTTC	CASSPLGAGGYTF	.	TRBV9	.	TRBJ1-2
TGTGCCAGCAGAGCCGATGAGGACTATGGCTACACCTTC	CASRADEDYGYTF	.	TRBV6-5	.	TRBJ1-2
TGTGCCAGCAAGAACAGGGGTCCTGGCTACACCTTC	CASKNRGPGYTF	.	TRBV6-5	TRBD1	TRBJ1-2
TGTGCCAGTAGTATTTGGCAGGGGGTCAATCAGCCCCAGCATTTT	CASSIWQGVNQPQHF	few	TRBV19	TRBD1	TRBJ1-5
TGTGCCAGCAGCTTAGACCAGCGGAGGCACAATGAGCAGTTCTTC	CASSLDQRRHNEQFF	few	TRBV7-2	.	TRBJ2-1
TGTGCCAGCAGTGGGGGACTAGCGGGACTCCCCTACGAGCAGTACTTC	CASSGGLAGLPYEQYF	.	TRBV27	TRBD2	TRBJ2-7
TGCAGTGCTAGGGGACACAGTAAGCAGTACTTC	CSARGHSKQYF	.	TRBV20-1	.	TRBJ2-7
TGCGCCAGCTTACCCCGGACCGGGACAGGGGGTTCCACTGAAGCTTTCTTT	CASLPRTGTGGSTEAFF	.	TRBV10-1	TRBD1	TRBJ1-1
TGTGCCAGCGAGGGACAGGGATGGAACACTGAAGCTTTCTTT	CASEGQGWNTEAFF	.	TRBV6-1	TRBD1	TRBJ1-1
TGTGCCAGCAGCACCAGACAGGGGGCTCAGCCCCAGCATTTT	CASSTRQGAQPQHF	.	TRBV7-2	TRBD1	TRBJ1-5
TGCGCCAGCAGTCAAGGGGGACACGCTTACGAGCAGTACTTC	CASSQGGHAYEQYF	.	TRBV23-1	.	TRBJ2-7
TGTGCCATCCGCCGGGATAGCGGTACCTACAATGAGCAGTTCTTC	CAIRRDSGTYNEQFF	.	TRBV5-8	.	TRBJ2-1
TGTGCCAGCGGCAGGGGTATCAATCAGCCCCAGCATTTT	CASGRGINQPQHF	.	TRBV27	.	TRBJ1-5